A single sample is the source of the 28 T cell receptor beta chains below, sequenced in a study of response to subunit inactivated influenza vaccine. TCRdb reprocessed the RT-PCR reads with MiXCR, giving one entry per CDR3 protein. The data contain hundreds of thousands of distinct CDR3 sequences, over 9% of them singletons. This sample was also put to use in a study of T cells expressing NK-cell markers. That paper notes: cDNA encoding TCR beta was synthesized via 5'RACE template switching incorporating UMIs.

Source: PBMCs from blood, taken on the day of vaccination. These receptors were taken from a man in his fifties or sixties who received an inactivated influenza vaccine.

The chain joins TRBV3-1 to TRBJ2-7, with TRBD2 as a possible D gene (7 bases). Germline CDR1 and CDR2: LGHDT and YNNKEL (reference sequence). This CDR3 has 15 residues. The V end was cut by 1 base, the J end by 9 bases, with 19 bases between. The CDR3, as DNA: TGTGCCAGCAGCCAAGGGGAGGGACATCGGTGGGTGCAGTACTTC. This translates into CASSQGEGHRWVQYF.

This chain links TRBV20-1 with TRBJ2-2; D not certain. V dropped 3 bases and J dropped 1 base, with 12 bases sitting between them. Germline values: CDR1 DFQATT, CDR2 SNEGSKA (reference sequence). The CDR3 spans 15 residues. The CDR3, as DNA: TGCAGTGCTAGTGGTGGAAGAAGGAACACCGGGGAGCTGTTTTTT. Residues: CSASGGRRNTGELFF.

The V call is TRBV19, the J call TRBJ1-1; the D gene is possibly TRBD1 (6 bases). Trimming left V 3 bases short and J 5 bases short, with 22 bases between. Looked up from germline, CDR1 is LNHDA and CDR2 is SQIVND (reference sequence). This CDR3 has 17 residues. The CDR3 sequence is CASSIFRLDSRRTEAFF. For the CDR3, the DNA is TGTGCCAGTAGTATTTTCCGCTTGGACAGCCGCCGGACTGAAGCTTTCTTT.

This sequence joins TRBV12-3 or TRBV12-4 and TRBJ2-1, with D perhaps matching TRBD1 (6 bases). The CDR3 runs to 16 residues. The V end was cut by 6 bases, the J end by 2 bases, with 17 bases between. The CDR3 spells CASSDYQGTAYNEQFF. The CDR3 nucleotides are TGTGCCAGCAGCGATTATCAGGGGACGGCCTACAATGAGCAGTTCTTC.

The J gene is TRBJ2-7, the V gene TRBV4-1; D tentatively reads TRBD1 or TRBD2 (5 bases each). V lost 2 bases to trimming and J lost 8 bases, with 22 bases between them. CDR1 and CDR2 (germline): MGHRA, YSYEKL. There are 16 residues in the CDR3. The CDR3 sequence: CASSQNQGNLREKQYF. The CDR3 bases are TGCGCCAGCAGCCAAAACCAGGGTAATTTGAGGGAGAAGCAGTACTTC.

This clonotype has ten or more counts. The chain employs TRBV12-3 or TRBV12-4 and TRBJ2-1; 8 bases are a match to TRBD2. J was trimmed by 0 bases and V by 2 bases; bases with no gene match: 0. The CDR3 length is 15 residues. CDR3 DNA sequence: TGTGCCAGCAGTTTACTAGCGGGCTCCTACAATGAGCAGTTCTTC. This translates into CASSLLAGSYNEQFF.

This clonotype has a handful of counts. This chain uses TRBV12-3 or TRBV12-4 with TRBJ1-2; the D gene is possibly TRBD1 (6 bases). Trimming took off 3 bases at V and 8 bases at J, with 19 bases between the two ends. CDR3 length equals 15 residues. CDR3 loop: CASSLFQGFGPGYTF. CDR3 nucleotides: TGTGCCAGCAGTTTGTTTCAGGGGTTTGGTCCGGGCTACACCTTC.

In its sample, this clonotype was seen a few times. J is TRBJ2-3 and V is TRBV2; D gene ambiguous. Trimming left V 6 bases short and J 2 bases short, with 15 bases between. The CDR3 consists of 15 residues. The germline gives CDR1 SNHLY, CDR2 FYNNEI. The chain's CDR3 is CASRALTDDTDTQYF. CDR3 in DNA: TGTGCCAGCAGGGCCTTGACGGATGACACAGATACGCAGTATTTT.

This clonotype has only a few counts. The chain has TRBV10-3 and TRBJ1-5, with D maybe TRBD1 (6 bases). Per the germline V gene, CDR1 is ENHRY and CDR2 is SYGVKD. The V gene lost 4 bases and the J gene lost 3 bases, with 13 bases spanning the gap. The CDR3 spans 15 residues. The CDR3 is CAISGGTTPNQPQHF. Here the CDR3 DNA reads TGTGCCATCAGTGGAGGGACAACACCCAATCAGCCCCAGCATTTT.

This clonotype was counted many times. The rearrangement uses TRBV10-3 and TRBJ2-3; 13 nucleotides line up with TRBD2. Trimming at V came to 11 bases and at J to 4 bases, leaving 3 bases not matched to a gene. The CDR3 length is 13 residues. Germline V gene sequence: CDR1 ENHRY, CDR2 SYGVKD. The CDR3 spells CASGLAGPDTQYF. DNA of the CDR3: TGTGCCTCGGGACTAGCGGGGCCAGATACGCAGTATTTT.

V is TRBV5-1 and J is TRBJ2-2; TRBD2 agrees at 9 bases. The junction had 8 bases not matched to a gene; V was cut back by 4 bases and J by 4 bases. This CDR3 has 16 residues. Per the germline V gene, CDR1 is SGHRS and CDR2 is YFSETQ. The CDR3 sequence: CASSQFSGGSTGELFF. CDR3 nucleotides: TGCGCCAGCAGCCAGTTTAGCGGGGGATCCACCGGGGAGCTGTTTTTT.

This clonotype was found a few times. DNA of the CDR3: TGCGCCAGCAGCGTGGGACAGGGGGGTAACGAGCAGTACTTC. Protein sequence: CASSVGQGGNEQYF. This chain joins TRBV5-1 and TRBJ2-7; TRBD1 matches at 11 bases. With 4 bases clipped from V and 5 bases from J, the junction kept 5 bases outside the gene matches. The germline V gene has CDR1 SGHRS and CDR2 YFSETQ. The CDR3 has 14 residues. The whole variable domain, filled in from reference TRBV5-1 and TRBJ2-7, reads KAGVTQTPRYLIKTRGQQVTLSCSPISGHRSVSWYQQTPGQGLQFLFEYFSETQRNKGNFPGRFSGRQFSNSRSEMNVSTLELGDSALYLCASSVGQGGNEQYFGPGTRLTVT.

This clonotype was seen a handful of times. The gene calls are TRBV7-2 and TRBJ2-7; 8 bases align to TRBD1. CDR3 length equals 16 residues. CDR1 SGHTA and CDR2 FQGNSA come from the germline V gene. J lost 1 base, V lost 5 bases, and 10 bases had no gene match. In DNA, the CDR3 is TGTGCCAGCAGCCTGACCGGACAGGGTACTTCCTACGAGCAGTACTTC. Translated, it gives CASSLTGQGTSYEQYF.

The chain couples TRBV20-1 to TRBJ2-5; possible D gene TRBD2, 5 bases. The CDR3 sequence is 13 residues long. V shed 3 bases and J shed 5 bases, with 13 bases lying between them. CDR1 is DFQATT and CDR2 is SNEGSKA in the germline V gene (reference sequence). The CDR3, as DNA: TGCAGTGCTAGGTTAGCGCTCCACGAGACCCAGTACTTC. It codes for CSARLALHETQYF.

This clonotype was observed a few times. This chain links TRBV20-1 with TRBJ2-7; no firm D call. V shed 1 base and J shed 2 bases, with 18 bases lying between them. Germline assignment: CDR1 DFQATT and CDR2 SNEGSKA (reference sequence). The length of the CDR3 is 16 residues. The CDR3 here is CSARGLSGGLTYEQYF. The CDR3, as DNA: TGCAGTGCTAGAGGTCTATCGGGCGGATTAACCTACGAGCAGTACTTC.

The CDR3 reads CASSHLTGQGNTGELFF. Here the CDR3 DNA reads TGTGCCAGCAGCCACCTGACGGGACAGGGGAACACCGGGGAGCTGTTTTTT. V and J are TRBV4-2 and TRBJ2-2, with TRBD1 matching over 9 bases. The trim removed 3 bases at V and 1 base at J, leaving 6 bases unmatched. Germline V gene sequence: CDR1 LGHNA, CDR2 YNFKEQ. The length of the CDR3 is 17 residues.

Only a few counts were recorded for this clonotype. V usage is TRBV5-1 and J usage is TRBJ2-7; perhaps D is TRBD1 or TRBD2 (5 bases each). Germline CDR1 reads SGHRS; CDR2 reads YFSETQ. V lost 2 bases and J lost 5, with 11 bases in between. This CDR3 contains 13 residues. CDR3 region: CASSFTRGHEQYF. CDR3 in DNA: TGCGCCAGCAGCTTTACACGGGGCCACGAGCAGTACTTC.

This clonotype was seen more than once but under ten times. The V call is TRBV7-6, the J call TRBJ2-3; D is possibly TRBD2 (7 bases). Germline values: CDR1 SGHVS, CDR2 FNYEAQ. Trimming pared 8 bases from V and 1 base from J, leaving 16 bases between. This CDR3 has 15 residues. This CDR3 reads CASGPGGGGTDTQYF. The CDR3 DNA is TGTGCCAGCGGTCCGGGCGGGGGCGGCACAGATACGCAGTATTTT.

This clonotype was seen a handful of times. The chain has TRBV20-1 and TRBJ2-2; the match to TRBD2 covers 12 bases. The V and J ends lost 0 bases and 5 bases, in that order; junction bases with no gene match: 13. The CDR3 spans 19 residues. Germline CDR1 DFQATT, CDR2 SNEGSKA (reference sequence). CDR3 residues: CSARDAAGRGLAGTGELFF. The CDR3 DNA is TGCAGTGCTAGAGATGCGGCCGGTCGCGGACTAGCGGGGACCGGGGAGCTGTTTTTT.

This clonotype has only a few counts. The chain employs TRBV28 and TRBJ2-5, with 11 bases fitting TRBD2. The germline gives CDR1 MDHEN, CDR2 SYDVKM. This CDR3 has 16 residues. V gave up 4 bases and J gave up 5 bases; unmatched junction bases: 9. The CDR3 DNA sequence: TGTGCCAGCAGTTGGCCGACTAGCGGGATAGCCGAGACCCAGTACTTC. It specifies CASSWPTSGIAETQYF.

The V gene is TRBV6-2 or TRBV6-3, the J gene TRBJ2-2; no clear D gene. This CDR3 spans 15 amino acids. Germline CDR1 reads MNHEY; CDR2 reads SVGEGT. Trimming cost V 0 bases and J 6 bases, with 11 bases left between them. In DNA, the CDR3 is TGTGCCAGCAGTTACTCTTCCCGAGGTGCCGGGGAGCTGTTTTTT. It is translated as CASSYSSRGAGELFF.

This clonotype was recorded a few times. The chain uses TRBV10-3 and TRBJ2-1, with 13 bases identical to TRBD2. Germline lookup yields CDR1 ENHRY and CDR2 SYGVKD. The ends lost 7 bases at V and 7 bases at J; junction bases unmatched: 7. The CDR3 length is 15 residues. For the CDR3, the DNA is TGTGCCATCAACTCACTAGCGGGGGGGCCGAATGAGCAGTTCTTC. Its translation is CAINSLAGGPNEQFF.

The genes are TRBV18 and TRBJ2-1; D assignment may be TRBD1 or TRBD2 (5 bases each). The CDR3 extends over 17 amino acids. Trimming took 3 bases from V and 3 from J, leaving 18 bases between them. The germline gives CDR1 KGHSH, CDR2 LQKENI. The CDR3 loop reads CASSPPRGVAGYNEQFF. The DNA of the CDR3 is TGTGCCAGCTCACCCCCCCGAGGGGTCGCGGGCTACAATGAGCAGTTCTTC.

The genes are TRBV12-3 or TRBV12-4 and TRBJ1-1; no firm D call. V lost 1 base to trimming and J lost 7 bases, with 10 bases between them. This CDR3 is 13 amino acids long. The CDR3 region is CASSLGGSVEAFF. CDR3 sequence (DNA): TGTGCCAGCAGTTTAGGAGGGTCGGTTGAAGCTTTCTTT.

This clonotype was seen only once. The chain uses TRBV24-1 and TRBJ2-1; 8 bases map to TRBD2. Germline V gene sequence: CDR1 KGHDR, CDR2 SFDVKD. Trimming cost V 5 bases and J 7 bases; bases outside gene matches: 9. The CDR3 is 15 amino acids. The CDR3 DNA follows: TGTGCCACCAGTGGGACTATTAGCGGGACTAATGAGCAGTTCTTC. Its translation is CATSGTISGTNEQFF.

This clonotype was counted only a few times. The chain is built from TRBV28 and TRBJ2-5, with D tentatively TRBD2 (6 bases). Trimming shortened V by 3 bases and J by 4 bases, and 15 bases separated the two germline ends. This CDR3 comprises 15 residues. CDR1 and CDR2 from the germline V gene are MDHEN and SYDVKM. The chain's CDR3 is CASSFIGGAGETQYF. Written as DNA, the CDR3 is TGTGCCAGCAGTTTTATAGGAGGGGCAGGAGAGACCCAGTACTTC.

This clonotype has more than one count but fewer than ten. J is TRBJ2-1 and V is TRBV5-1; D is uncertain. The CDR3 has 11 residues. The V and J ends lost 4 bases and 8 bases respectively, with 7 bases between them. CDR1 is SGHRS and CDR2 is YFSETQ in the germline V gene. The CDR3 protein is CASSASYEQFF. CDR3 bases: TGCGCCAGCAGCGCCTCCTATGAGCAGTTCTTC.

In this sample, this clonotype turned up a few times. This chain uses TRBV25-1 with TRBJ2-3; D is uncertain. CDR1 is MGHDK and CDR2 is SYGVNS in the germline V gene. This CDR3 spans 17 amino acids. Trimming removed 3 bases at V and 2 bases at J, with 18 bases between. CDR3 sequence reads: CASSEQRGVPLTDTQYF. The CDR3 DNA sequence: TGTGCCAGCAGTGAGCAACGCGGAGTGCCTCTCACAGATACGCAGTATTTT.